Presented here are 2 T cell receptor beta chains from one specimen sequenced in a study of vaccination and CD4 T cells after COVID-19. For these TCRs, the target antigens are not known. The treatment denotes: roughly ten-day PBMC culture with coronavirus spike peptide pools or control peptides (ViraFEST assay). The Oncomine TCR Beta short-read assay was what sequenced the DNA obtained from cultured CD4+ T cells. TCRdb fed the PCR reads into MiXCR, producing one record per CDR3 protein. The sample carries more than 15,000 distinct CDR3 sequences, 67% recorded once. The material sequenced was CD4+ T cells from blood, cultured in vitro. The source is a human donor who had recovered from COVID-19.

The chain uses TRBV2 and TRBJ1-4, with no clear D. This CDR3 region has 13 residues. Germline V gene sequence: CDR1 SNHLY, CDR2 FYNNEI. The V end was cut by 7 bases, the J end by 3 bases, with 9 bases between. In nucleotides, the CDR3 is TGTGCCAGCACGCGGATTGCTAATGAAAAACTGTTTTTT. As protein: CASTRIANEKLFF.

The V gene is TRBV27, the J gene TRBJ1-2; tentative D call: TRBD1 (5 bases). This CDR3 region has 14 residues. In germline, CDR1 is MNHEY, CDR2 SMNVEV (reference sequence). V lost 4 bases, J lost 5 bases, and 14 bases lay in between. CDR3 nucleotide sequence: TGTGCCAGCAGTTCATTCACGAGGGGATATGGCTACACCTTC. Its protein is CASSSFTRGYGYTF.